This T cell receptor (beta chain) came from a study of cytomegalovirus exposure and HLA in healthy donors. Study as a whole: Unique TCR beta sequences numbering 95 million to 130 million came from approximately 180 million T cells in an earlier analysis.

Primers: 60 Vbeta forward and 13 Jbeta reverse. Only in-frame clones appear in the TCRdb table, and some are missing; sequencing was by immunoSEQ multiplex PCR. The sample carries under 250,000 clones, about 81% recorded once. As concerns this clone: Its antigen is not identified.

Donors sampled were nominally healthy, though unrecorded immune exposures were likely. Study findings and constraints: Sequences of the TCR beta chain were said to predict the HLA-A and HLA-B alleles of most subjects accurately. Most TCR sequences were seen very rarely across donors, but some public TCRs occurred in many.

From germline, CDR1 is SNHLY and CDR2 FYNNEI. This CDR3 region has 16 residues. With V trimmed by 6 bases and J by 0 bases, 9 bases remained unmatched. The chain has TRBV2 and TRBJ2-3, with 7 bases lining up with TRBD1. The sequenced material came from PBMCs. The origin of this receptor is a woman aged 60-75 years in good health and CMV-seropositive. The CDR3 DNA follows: TGTGCCAGCAGGGCAAGGACAGGTTCTAGCACAGATACGCAGTATTTT. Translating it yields CASRARTGSSTDTQYF.